What follows is one T cell receptor beta chain and its context. Original analysis: Reference gene primers were amplified, and this amplification served to estimate nucleated cell counts. Generated by immunoSEQ multiplex PCR, the TCRdb table keeps only in-frame clones and is missing some. V and J calls and clone size are given by that table; D and trimming were obtained from the DNA. This table holds roughly 72,000 clones, about four fifths found once. This sample was taken from a study of blood T cell repertoires in COVID-19. Across the whole study: PBMCs, B-cell-depleted T cells, or T cells provided the cDNA or gDNA that made up the material.

V dropped 5 bases and J dropped 2; count of bases not matched to a gene: 3. The CDR3 contains 16 residues. Germline CDR1 reads SGHTS; CDR2 reads YDEGEE. The sample consisted of peripheral blood. The V call is TRBV5-8, the J call TRBJ2-1; 14 bases are shared with TRBD2. This clonotype was obtained from a woman older than 75 with acute or convalescent COVID-19. DNA of the CDR3: TGTGCCAGCAGACCGACTAGCGGGAGGGCCTACAATGAGCAGTTCTTC. It is translated as CASRPTSGRAYNEQFF.